This record concerns one T cell receptor beta chain sequence. This clonotype was seen only a few times. There is no known antigen for this receptor. Base qualities are not at hand, and no much larger clone is one base apart. The germline ends are 9 bases apart after V is trimmed by 3 bases and J by 6 bases. Including cysteine and phenylalanine, the CDR3 has 12 amino acids. CDR3 DNA is the only sequence kept; it has 36 bases, read in frame from the first base. Reading the germline V gene gives CDR1 SNHLY and CDR2 FYNNEI. The sample comes from a study of T cell repertoires in cytomegalovirus infection (dated by TCRdb to the late 2010s). A note on the overall study: Because public TCR beta signatures pointed to carriage of CMV infection together with the matching HLA type, the HLA type of each donor mattered for the analysis.

The sequencer was an Illumina HiSeq 1500. TCRdb trimmed the raw reads at Q25, called clones with MiXCR and kept productive beta chains. CDR3 protein duplicates are merged, each entry listing the most common genes and DNA. The sample has about 400,000 distinct CDR3 sequences on record, 15% to 20% of them singletons. Of the sample, approximately 10% is held by the ten largest clones. What the research found in general, with its limitations: Cumulative frequency of public TCR beta family members discriminated carriers of CMV infection plus the relevant HLA type in this cohort and an independent 352-donor cohort. The ex vivo response was dominated by HLA-C-restricted CMV-specific TCR beta clonotypes, which also provided the single most frequent clonotype in two of eight donors.

The V and J genes are TRBV2 and TRBJ2-7; confidence is insufficient to name the D gene. The sequencing input was PBMCs. The sequence came from a human donor in good health (CMV status not recorded). Some clones in this sample may be carry-over from other donors' samples. At the DNA level, the sequence is TGTGCCAGCAGTGAGTGGGGTTCCGAGCAGTACTTC. It codes for CASSEWGSEQYF.